These 16 T cell receptor beta chains were all obtained from the same sample, sequenced in a study of cytomegalovirus exposure and HLA in healthy donors. Assay: immunoSEQ multiplex PCR; the TCRdb copy retains only in-frame clones and omits some. The sample has more than 200,000 clones; approximately 84% are singletons. The sample taken for sequencing was PBMCs. These receptors originate from a man in his late teens or twenties in good health and CMV-seropositive.

This sequence joins TRBV6-6 and TRBJ1-1; D unresolved. V shed 5 bases and J shed 0 bases, with 13 bases lying between them. Germline CDR1 and CDR2: MNHNY and SVGAGI (reference sequence). The CDR3 length is 15 residues. CDR3 DNA sequence: TGTGCCAGCAGTACCAGGTTGGGCATGAACACTGAAGCTTTCTTT. Translating it yields CASSTRLGMNTEAFF.

The chain employs TRBV7-9 and TRBJ1-1; D gene ambiguous. The CDR3 consists of 15 residues. Trimming took off 0 bases at V and 1 base at J, with 9 bases between the two ends. Germline values: CDR1 SEHNR, CDR2 FQNEAQ (reference sequence). The CDR3 DNA follows: TGTGCCAGCAGCTTAGCGCTCTTTGAGAACACTGAAGCTTTCTTT. This sequence encodes CASSLALFENTEAFF.

The chain has TRBV7-2 and TRBJ1-3; D might be TRBD1 (6 bases). V was shortened by 5 bases and J by 7 bases, with 9 bases between the two germline ends. The CDR3 spans 12 residues. Germline assignment: CDR1 SGHTA and CDR2 FQGNSA. The CDR3 sequence is CASSKGENTIYF. The CDR3 nucleotides are TGTGCCAGCAGCAAGGGGGAGAACACCATATATTTT.

The V gene is TRBV19, the J gene TRBJ1-5, with a possible D match to TRBD1 (6 bases). Germline V CDR1 and CDR2: LNHDA, SQIVND (reference sequence). V was clipped by 5 bases and J by 0 bases, with 14 bases between them. This CDR3 is 16 amino acids long. CDR3: CASSLTGDLSNQPQHF. In nucleotides, the CDR3 is TGTGCCAGTAGTTTGACAGGAGACCTTAGCAATCAGCCCCAGCATTTT.

J is TRBJ2-7 and V is TRBV5-1; TRBD1 matches 8 bases. V shed 9 bases and J 5 bases; nucleotides not matched to a gene: 13. This CDR3 contains 14 residues. CDR1 is SGHRS and CDR2 is YFSETQ in the germline V gene. The CDR3 region has the DNA TGCGCCACAAGGGACCCAGGGGGCAGCGACGAGCAGTACTTC. This encodes CATRDPGGSDEQYF.

CDR3 nucleotide sequence: TGCAGCTACACACGGAACACTGAAGCTTTCTTT. Protein product: CSYTRNTEAFF. The rearrangement links TRBV29-1 to TRBJ1-1; D unclear. Between the trimmed V and J ends, which lost 8 bases and 1 base, there was a span of 8 bases. The CDR3 is 11 residues long. The germline V gene has CDR1 SQVTM and CDR2 ANQGSEA.

Concerning this clone: The sample holds other DNA sequences that translate to the same CDR3. The CDR3 DNA sequence: TGCGCCAGCAGCTTGGAGGGCACAGATACGCAGTATTTT. Its translation: CASSLEGTDTQYF. The J gene is TRBJ2-3, the V gene TRBV5-1; D is uncertain. The CDR3 contains 13 residues. Trimming pared 0 bases from V and 1 base from J, leaving 3 bases between. Germline CDR1 and CDR2: SGHRS and YFSETQ.

V is TRBV27 and J is TRBJ1-1; TRBD1 is a possible D gene (5 bases). This CDR3 is 15 amino acids long. CDR1 MNHEY and CDR2 SMNVEV come from the germline V gene (reference sequence). V was clipped by 3 bases and J by 2 bases, with 13 bases between them. The CDR3 coding sequence is TGTGCCAGCAGTTTTACAGGTCCTGCAAACACTGAAGCTTTCTTT. Its protein product is CASSFTGPANTEAFF.

The rearrangement joins TRBV5-1 to TRBJ2-5; TRBD1 matches at 7 bases. The length of the CDR3 is 13 residues. Germline V gives CDR1 SGHRS, CDR2 YFSETQ. V lost 7 bases, J lost 3 bases, and 6 bases stayed unmatched. CDR3 nucleotide sequence: TGCGCCAGCGGATCGCAGGGGGAAGAGACCCAGTACTTC. Translating it yields CASGSQGEETQYF.

The chain employs TRBV27 and TRBJ2-7; perhaps D is TRBD1 or TRBD2 (5 bases each). V was shortened by 6 bases and J by 3 bases, with 18 bases between the two germline ends. CDR1 is MNHEY and CDR2 is SMNVEV in the germline V gene (reference sequence). The CDR3 consists of 15 residues. The CDR3 sequence is CASSGIRDPRYEQYF. CDR3 sequence (DNA): TGTGCCAGCAGCGGAATCCGGGACCCCCGCTACGAGCAGTACTTC.

This clone was counted only a few times. CDR3 nucleotides: TGTGCCAGCAGTCCCTCGACGGCAGATACGCAGTATTTT. Protein product: CASSPSTADTQYF. This chain joins TRBV6-5 and TRBJ2-3; D call uncertain. This CDR3 comprises 13 residues. The germline CDR1 and CDR2 sequences are MNHEY and SVGAGI. V was cut by 5 bases and J by 4 bases, with 10 bases left in between.

V and J are TRBV15 and TRBJ2-5, with TRBD1 matching 10 bases. Trimming at V came to 1 base and at J to 11 bases, leaving 1 base not matched to a gene. CDR3 length: 12 amino acids. CDR1 is LNHNV and CDR2 is YYDKDF in the germline V gene (reference sequence). The CDR3 here is CATSRVGQGQYF. The CDR3 bases are TGTGCCACCAGCAGAGTGGGACAGGGGCAGTACTTC.

This rearrangement joins TRBV25-1 to TRBJ2-1, with D uncertain. Looked up from germline, CDR1 is MGHDK and CDR2 is SYGVNS. V lost 4 bases and J 7 bases, leaving 5 bases between the germline ends. The CDR3 totals 11 residues. The DNA for the CDR3 is TGTGCCAGCAGTGCTTTAAATGAGCAGTTCTTC. This sequence encodes CASSALNEQFF. The full variable domain, its missing parts supplied by reference TRBV25-1 and TRBJ2-1, is EADIYQTPRYLVIGTGKKITLECSQTMGHDKMYWYQQDPGMELHLIHYSYGVNSTEKGDLSSESTVSRIRTEHFPLTLESARPSHTSQYLCASSALNEQFFGPGTRLTVL.

The chain is built from TRBV10-3 and TRBJ1-2; 12 bases align to TRBD1. Germline V gene sequence: CDR1 ENHRY, CDR2 SYGVKD. This CDR3 is built from 15 residues. V lost 10 bases, J lost 4 bases, and 10 bases stayed unmatched. The CDR3 reads CATHPGTGGPYGYTF. The CDR3 DNA reads TGTGCCACACATCCCGGGACAGGGGGCCCCTATGGCTACACCTTC.

The chain couples TRBV6-5 to TRBJ2-3, with no clear D. V lost 5 bases and J 1 base, leaving 10 bases between the germline ends. CDR3 length equals 14 residues. The V gene's germline CDR1 is MNHEY and CDR2 SVGAGI. This chain's CDR3 is CASSQWQGTDTQYF. The CDR3 DNA reads as TGTGCCAGCAGTCAATGGCAGGGCACAGATACGCAGTATTTT.

V gene TRBV27 combines with J gene TRBJ2-1; D might be TRBD2 (5 bases). CDR1 and CDR2 (germline): MNHEY, SMNVEV (reference sequence). The V end was cut by 5 bases, the J end by 8 bases, with 10 bases between. The CDR3 has 12 amino acids. The CDR3 is CASSPGADEQFF. The CDR3 coding sequence is TGTGCCAGCAGTCCCGGAGCGGATGAGCAGTTCTTC.